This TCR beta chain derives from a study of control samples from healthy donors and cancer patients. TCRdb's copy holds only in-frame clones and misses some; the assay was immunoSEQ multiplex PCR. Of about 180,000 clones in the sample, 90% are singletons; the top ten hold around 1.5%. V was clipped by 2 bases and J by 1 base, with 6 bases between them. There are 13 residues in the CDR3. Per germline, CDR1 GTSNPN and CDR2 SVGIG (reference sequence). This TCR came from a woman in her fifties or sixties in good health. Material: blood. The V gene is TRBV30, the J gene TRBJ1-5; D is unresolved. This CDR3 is CAWSFGSNQPQHF. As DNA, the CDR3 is TGTGCCTGGAGTTTTGGGAGCAATCAGCCCCAGCATTTT.